This is a list of T cell receptor beta chains from one sample in a study of cytomegalovirus exposure and HLA in healthy donors. The table came from immunoSEQ multiplex PCR; TCRdb's copy has only in-frame clones and leaves some out. The table lists more than 110,000 clones, roughly 76% of them singletons. The sample was PBMCs. The receptor source for this set is a human donor in good health. Both conserved end residues are part of each CDR3. D genes are given only for firm matches. Clone size is shown for a subset of rows, as once, few, many or a class of expanded clone.

J: TRBJ2-7
size: -
D: TRBD2
V: TRBV28
DNA: TGTGCCAGCAGTCCCCTTAGCGGGAGGGGAAGTAACGAGCAGTACTTC
CDR3: CASSPLSGRGSNEQYF

J: TRBJ2-2
size: -
D: -
V: TRBV4-1
DNA: TGCGCCAGCAGCATAAGTCGGCTAGTCAAGGCCGGGGAGCTGTTTTTT
CDR3: CASSISRLVKAGELFF

J: TRBJ2-1
size: -
D: TRBD2
V: TRBV2
DNA: TGTGCCAGCAGTGAATGGGGCGGGGGGAGCTACAATGAGCAGTTCTTC
CDR3: CASSEWGGGSYNEQFF

J: TRBJ2-1
size: once
D: TRBD2
V: TRBV2
DNA: TGTGCCAGCAGTGAAATACTAGCGGGACTTGAGCAGTTCTTC
CDR3: CASSEILAGLEQFF

J: TRBJ2-7
size: -
D: TRBD1
V: TRBV6-6
DNA: TGTGCCAGCAGTTCAGGGGGCACGACCTACGAGCAGTACTTC
CDR3: CASSSGGTTYEQYF

J: TRBJ2-3
size: -
D: -
V: TRBV27
DNA: TGTGCCAGCAGTTCCCTACTAGAAGGAGATACGCAGTATTTT
CDR3: CASSSLLEGDTQYF

J: TRBJ2-1
size: -
D: TRBD1
V: TRBV6-5
DNA: TGTGCCAGCAGTTACAGCCAGGGGGCCTATGAGCAGTTCTTC
CDR3: CASSYSQGAYEQFF

J: TRBJ1-2
size: few
D: -
V: TRBV9
DNA: TGTGCCAGCAGCGTAGTAAGTCTTTCCCCCCCCGCGGGCTACACCTTC
CDR3: CASSVVSLSPPAGYTF

J: TRBJ1-2
size: -
D: TRBD1
V: TRBV9
DNA: TGTGCCAGCAGCGTAGAGGGGGCGCCGGGGTACTATGGCTACACCTTC
CDR3: CASSVEGAPGYYGYTF

J: TRBJ2-1
size: -
D: TRBD2
V: TRBV9
DNA: TGTGCCAGCAGCCTTAGAGCGGGGTACTACAATGAGCAGTTCTTC
CDR3: CASSLRAGYYNEQFF

J: TRBJ2-1
size: -
D: TRBD2
V: TRBV6-5
DNA: TGTGCCAGCGGGCGGGGGTCATCCTACAATGAGCAGTTCTTC
CDR3: CASGRGSSYNEQFF

J: TRBJ2-2
size: -
D: -
V: TRBV13
DNA: TGTGCCAGCAGCCCGAGTCGGGTCGGGGAGCTGTTTTTT
CDR3: CASSPSRVGELFF

J: TRBJ2-7
size: once
D: TRBD1
V: TRBV7-9
DNA: TGTGCCAGCAGCCTCGGACAGGGTGGCCACGAGCAGTACTTC
CDR3: CASSLGQGGHEQYF

J: TRBJ2-7
size: -
D: -
V: TRBV30
DNA: TGTGCCTGGACGTTGACAGGTCCTTGGGACGAGCAGTACTTC
CDR3: CAWTLTGPWDEQYF

J: TRBJ2-3
size: -
D: TRBD2
V: TRBV16
DNA: TGTGCCAGCAGCCAAGATGCGCGGGGGGACACAGATACGCAGTATTTT
CDR3: CASSQDARGDTDTQYF

J: TRBJ2-5
size: once
D: TRBD2
V: TRBV28
DNA: TGTGCCAGCAGTTGGGGTAGCGGGGGGTCCGAGGAGACCCAGTACTTC
CDR3: CASSWGSGGSEETQYF

J: TRBJ1-4
size: -
D: -
V: TRBV15
DNA: TGTGCCACCAGCATCTACGGGGGTCGCGGTGAAAAACTGTTTTTT
CDR3: CATSIYGGRGEKLFF